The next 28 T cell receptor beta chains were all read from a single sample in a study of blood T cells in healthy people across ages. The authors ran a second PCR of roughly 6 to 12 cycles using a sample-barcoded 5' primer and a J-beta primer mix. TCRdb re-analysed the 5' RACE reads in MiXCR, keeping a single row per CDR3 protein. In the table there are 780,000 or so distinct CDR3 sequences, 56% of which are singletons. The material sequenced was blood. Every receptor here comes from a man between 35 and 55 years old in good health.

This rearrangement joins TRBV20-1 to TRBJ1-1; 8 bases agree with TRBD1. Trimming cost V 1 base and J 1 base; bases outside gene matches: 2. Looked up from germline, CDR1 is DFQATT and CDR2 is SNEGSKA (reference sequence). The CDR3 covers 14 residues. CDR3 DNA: TGCAGTGCTAGAGTAGGGACAGGGAACACTGAAGCTTTCTTT. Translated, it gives CSARVGTGNTEAFF.

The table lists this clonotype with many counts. This CDR3 is CSVRGQGDGSGEQFF. CDR3 sequence (DNA): TGCAGCGTCCGCGGACAGGGTGACGGCAGCGGTGAGCAGTTCTTC. This chain connects TRBV29-1 to TRBJ2-1, with TRBD1 identical over 8 bases. Germline trimming cut 6 bases from V and 9 bases from J; bases unmatched to any gene: 16. The CDR3 contains 15 residues. CDR1 SQVTM and CDR2 ANQGSEA come from the germline V gene.

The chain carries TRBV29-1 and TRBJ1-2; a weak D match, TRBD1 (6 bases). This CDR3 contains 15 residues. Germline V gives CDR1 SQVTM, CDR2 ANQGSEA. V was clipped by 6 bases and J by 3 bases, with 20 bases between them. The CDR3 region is CSVVSRDTSYYGYTF. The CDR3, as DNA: TGCAGCGTCGTGAGTCGGGACACCTCTTACTATGGCTACACCTTC.

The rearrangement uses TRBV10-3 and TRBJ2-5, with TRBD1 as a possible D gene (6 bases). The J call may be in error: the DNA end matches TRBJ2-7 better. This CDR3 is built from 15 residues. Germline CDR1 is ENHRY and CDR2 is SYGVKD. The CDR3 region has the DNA TGTGCCATCAGTGAGTCTGTAAGGGGGAAGTACGAGCAGTACTTC. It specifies CAISESVRGKYEQYF.

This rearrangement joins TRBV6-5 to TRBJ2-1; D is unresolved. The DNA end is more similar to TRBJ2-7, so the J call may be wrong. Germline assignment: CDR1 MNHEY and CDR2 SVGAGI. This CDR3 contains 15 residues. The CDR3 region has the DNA TGTGCCAGCAGTTACGGGGATTTAAAATACAATGAGCAGTACTTC. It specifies CASSYGDLKYNEQYF.

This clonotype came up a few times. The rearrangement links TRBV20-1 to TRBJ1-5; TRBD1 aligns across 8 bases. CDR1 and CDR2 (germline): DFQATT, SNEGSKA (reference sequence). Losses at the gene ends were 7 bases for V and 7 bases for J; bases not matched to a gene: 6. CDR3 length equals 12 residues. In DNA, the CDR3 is TGCAGTGGCGGACAGGGTGGCCAGCCCCAGCATTTT. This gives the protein CSGGQGGQPQHF.

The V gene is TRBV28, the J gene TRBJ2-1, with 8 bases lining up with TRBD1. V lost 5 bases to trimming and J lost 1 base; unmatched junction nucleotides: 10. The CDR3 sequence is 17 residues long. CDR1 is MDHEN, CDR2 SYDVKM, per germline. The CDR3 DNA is TGTGCCAGCAGTACGAACAGGGGGGATTTATCCTACAATGAGCAGTTCTTC. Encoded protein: CASSTNRGDLSYNEQFF.

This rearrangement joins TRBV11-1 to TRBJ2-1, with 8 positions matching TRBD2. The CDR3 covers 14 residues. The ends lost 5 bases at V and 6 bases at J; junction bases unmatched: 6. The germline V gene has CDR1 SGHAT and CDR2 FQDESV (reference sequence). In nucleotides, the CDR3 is TGTGCCAGCAGCATCCGGGGGGGACGCAATGAGCAGTTCTTC. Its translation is CASSIRGGRNEQFF. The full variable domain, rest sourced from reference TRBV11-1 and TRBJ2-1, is EAEVAQSPRYKITEKSQAVAFWCDPISGHATLYWYRQILGQGPELLVQFQDESVVDDSQLPKDRFSAERLKGVDSTLKIQPAELGDSAMYLCASSIRGGRNEQFFGPGTRLTVL.

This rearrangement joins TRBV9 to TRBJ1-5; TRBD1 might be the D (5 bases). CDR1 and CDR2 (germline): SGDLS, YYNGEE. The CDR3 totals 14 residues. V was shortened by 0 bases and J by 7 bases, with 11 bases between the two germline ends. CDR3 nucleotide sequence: TGTGCCAGCAGCGTAGAGGCAGGGCACCAGCCCCAGCATTTT. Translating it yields CASSVEAGHQPQHF.

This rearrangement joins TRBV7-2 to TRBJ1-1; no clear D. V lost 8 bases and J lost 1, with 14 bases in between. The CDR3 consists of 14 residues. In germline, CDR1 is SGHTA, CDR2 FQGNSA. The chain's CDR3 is CASSHPGQNTEAFF. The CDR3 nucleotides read TGTGCCAGCTCACACCCGGGTCAGAACACTGAAGCTTTCTTT. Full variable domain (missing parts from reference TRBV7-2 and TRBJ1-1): GAGVSQSPSNKVTEKGKDVELRCDPISGHTALYWYRQSLGQGLEFLIYFQGNSAPDKSGLPSDRFSAERTGGSVSTLTIQRTQQEDSAVYLCASSHPGQNTEAFFGQGTRLTVV.

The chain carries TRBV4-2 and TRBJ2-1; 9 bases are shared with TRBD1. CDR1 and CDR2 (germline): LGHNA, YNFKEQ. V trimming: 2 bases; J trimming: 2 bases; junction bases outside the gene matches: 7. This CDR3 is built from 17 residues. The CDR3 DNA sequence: TGTGCCAGCAGCCAAACAGGGGGCGAGGAGACCTACAATGAGCAGTTCTTC. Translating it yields CASSQTGGEETYNEQFF.

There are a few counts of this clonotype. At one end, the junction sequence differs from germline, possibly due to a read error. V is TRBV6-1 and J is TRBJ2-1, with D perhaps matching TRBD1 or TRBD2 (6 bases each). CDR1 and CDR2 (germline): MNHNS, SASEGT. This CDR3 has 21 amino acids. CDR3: CAISERAFGGQKLASYNEQFF. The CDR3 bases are TGTGCCATCAGTGAACGCGCCTTCGGGGGACAAAAACTCGCCTCCTACAATGAGCAGTTCTTC.

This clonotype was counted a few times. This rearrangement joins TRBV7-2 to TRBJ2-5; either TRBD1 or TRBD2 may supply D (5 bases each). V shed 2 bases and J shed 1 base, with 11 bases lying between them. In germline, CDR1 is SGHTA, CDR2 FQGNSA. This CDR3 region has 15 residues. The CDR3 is CASSLSRAGQETQYF. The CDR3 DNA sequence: TGTGCCAGCAGCTTAAGCAGGGCGGGCCAAGAGACCCAGTACTTC.

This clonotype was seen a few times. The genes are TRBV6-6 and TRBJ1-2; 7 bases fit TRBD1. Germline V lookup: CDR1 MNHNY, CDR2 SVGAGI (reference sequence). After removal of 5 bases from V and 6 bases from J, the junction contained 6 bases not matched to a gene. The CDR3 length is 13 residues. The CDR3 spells CASSPPGGDGYTF. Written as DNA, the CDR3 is TGTGCCAGCAGTCCCCCAGGGGGTGATGGCTACACCTTC.

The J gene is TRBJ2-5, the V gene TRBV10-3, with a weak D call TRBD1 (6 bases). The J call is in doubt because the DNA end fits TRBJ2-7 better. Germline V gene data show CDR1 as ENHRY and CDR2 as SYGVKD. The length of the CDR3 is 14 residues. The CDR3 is CAISESRGINEQYF. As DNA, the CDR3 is TGTGCCATCAGTGAAAGTAGGGGGATCAACGAGCAGTACTTC.

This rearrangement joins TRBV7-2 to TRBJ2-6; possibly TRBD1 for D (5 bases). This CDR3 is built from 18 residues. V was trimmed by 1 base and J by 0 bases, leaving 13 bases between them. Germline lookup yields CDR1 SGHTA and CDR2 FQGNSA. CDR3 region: CASSLVLQGHSGANVLTF. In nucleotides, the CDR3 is TGTGCCAGCAGCTTAGTTCTGCAGGGCCACTCTGGGGCCAACGTCCTGACTTTC.

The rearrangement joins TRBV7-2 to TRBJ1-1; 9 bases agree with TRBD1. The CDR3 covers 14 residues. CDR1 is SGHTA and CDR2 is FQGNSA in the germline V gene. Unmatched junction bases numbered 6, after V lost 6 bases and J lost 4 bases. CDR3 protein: CASRKRQGVTEAFF. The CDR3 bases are TGTGCCAGCAGGAAGAGACAGGGGGTCACTGAAGCTTTCTTT.

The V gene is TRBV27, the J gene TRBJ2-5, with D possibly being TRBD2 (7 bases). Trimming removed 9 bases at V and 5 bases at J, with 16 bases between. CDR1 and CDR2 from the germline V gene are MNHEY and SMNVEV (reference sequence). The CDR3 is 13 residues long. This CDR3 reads CASRRGAWETQYF. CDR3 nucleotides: TGTGCCAGTCGACGGGGGGCCTGGGAGACCCAGTACTTC.

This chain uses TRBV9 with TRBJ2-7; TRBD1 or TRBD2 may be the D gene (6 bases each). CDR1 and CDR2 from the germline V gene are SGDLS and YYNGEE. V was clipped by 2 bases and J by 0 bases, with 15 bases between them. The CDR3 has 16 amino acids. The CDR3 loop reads CASSVGGSFNSYEQYF. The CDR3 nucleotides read TGTGCCAGCAGCGTGGGGGGCTCCTTTAACTCCTACGAGCAGTACTTC.

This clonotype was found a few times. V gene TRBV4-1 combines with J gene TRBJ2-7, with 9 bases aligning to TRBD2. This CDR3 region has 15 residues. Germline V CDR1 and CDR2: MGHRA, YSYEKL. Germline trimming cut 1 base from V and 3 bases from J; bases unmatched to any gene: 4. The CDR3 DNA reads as TGCGCCAGCAGCCAAGTAAGCGGGAGGCACTACGAGCAGTACTTC. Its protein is CASSQVSGRHYEQYF.

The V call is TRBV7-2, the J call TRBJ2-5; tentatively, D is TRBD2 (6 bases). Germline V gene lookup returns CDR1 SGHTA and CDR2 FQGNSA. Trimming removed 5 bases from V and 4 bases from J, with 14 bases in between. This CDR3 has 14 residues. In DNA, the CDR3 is TGTGCCAGCAGCACCGGACTATCTACAGAGACCCAGTACTTC. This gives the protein CASSTGLSTETQYF.

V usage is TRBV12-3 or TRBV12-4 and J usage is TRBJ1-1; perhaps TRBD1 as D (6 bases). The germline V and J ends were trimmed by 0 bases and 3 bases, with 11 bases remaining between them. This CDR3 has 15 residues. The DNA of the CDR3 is TGTGCCAGCAGTTTAGCCCACACAGGGTACACTGAAGCTTTCTTT. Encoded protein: CASSLAHTGYTEAFF.

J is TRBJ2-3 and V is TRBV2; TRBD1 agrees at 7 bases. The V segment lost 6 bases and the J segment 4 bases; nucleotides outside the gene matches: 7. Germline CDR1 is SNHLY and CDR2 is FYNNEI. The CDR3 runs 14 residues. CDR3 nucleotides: TGTGCCAGCAGACGACAGGGATGGGCAGATACGCAGTATTTT. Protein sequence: CASRRQGWADTQYF.

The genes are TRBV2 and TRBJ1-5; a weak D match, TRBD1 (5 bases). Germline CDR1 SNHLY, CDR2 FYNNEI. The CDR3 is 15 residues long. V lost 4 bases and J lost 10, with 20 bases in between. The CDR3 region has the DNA TGTGCCAGCAGTGTTTGGCAGGGTGGGAACTATCCCCAGCATTTT. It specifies CASSVWQGGNYPQHF.

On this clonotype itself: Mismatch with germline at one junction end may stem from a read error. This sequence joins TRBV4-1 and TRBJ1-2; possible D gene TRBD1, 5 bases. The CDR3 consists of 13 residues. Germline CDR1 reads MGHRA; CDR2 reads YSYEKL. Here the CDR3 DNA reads TGCGCCAGCAGCCATCGACAGATAGATGGCCACACCTTC. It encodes CASSHRQIDGHTF.

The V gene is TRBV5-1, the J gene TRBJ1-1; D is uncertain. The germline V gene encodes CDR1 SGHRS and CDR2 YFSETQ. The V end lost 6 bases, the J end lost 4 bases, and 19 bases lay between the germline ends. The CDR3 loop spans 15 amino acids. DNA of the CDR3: TGCGCCAGCACCGGAGGAGGGTCTGATGGCACTGAAGCTTTCTTT. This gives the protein CASTGGGSDGTEAFF.

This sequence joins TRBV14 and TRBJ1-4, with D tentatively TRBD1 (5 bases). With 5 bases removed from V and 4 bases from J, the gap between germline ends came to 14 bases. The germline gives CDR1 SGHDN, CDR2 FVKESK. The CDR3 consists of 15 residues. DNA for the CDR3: TGTGCCAGCAGCATCTCGGGGACGGTTAATGAAAAACTGTTTTTT. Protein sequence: CASSISGTVNEKLFF.

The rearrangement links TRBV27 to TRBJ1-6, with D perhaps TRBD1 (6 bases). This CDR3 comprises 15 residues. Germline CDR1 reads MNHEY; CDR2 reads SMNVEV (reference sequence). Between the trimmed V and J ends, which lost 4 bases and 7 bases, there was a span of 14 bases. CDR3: CASSSNRVQNSPLHF. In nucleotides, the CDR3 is TGTGCCAGCAGTTCCAACAGGGTACAGAATTCACCCCTCCACTTT.